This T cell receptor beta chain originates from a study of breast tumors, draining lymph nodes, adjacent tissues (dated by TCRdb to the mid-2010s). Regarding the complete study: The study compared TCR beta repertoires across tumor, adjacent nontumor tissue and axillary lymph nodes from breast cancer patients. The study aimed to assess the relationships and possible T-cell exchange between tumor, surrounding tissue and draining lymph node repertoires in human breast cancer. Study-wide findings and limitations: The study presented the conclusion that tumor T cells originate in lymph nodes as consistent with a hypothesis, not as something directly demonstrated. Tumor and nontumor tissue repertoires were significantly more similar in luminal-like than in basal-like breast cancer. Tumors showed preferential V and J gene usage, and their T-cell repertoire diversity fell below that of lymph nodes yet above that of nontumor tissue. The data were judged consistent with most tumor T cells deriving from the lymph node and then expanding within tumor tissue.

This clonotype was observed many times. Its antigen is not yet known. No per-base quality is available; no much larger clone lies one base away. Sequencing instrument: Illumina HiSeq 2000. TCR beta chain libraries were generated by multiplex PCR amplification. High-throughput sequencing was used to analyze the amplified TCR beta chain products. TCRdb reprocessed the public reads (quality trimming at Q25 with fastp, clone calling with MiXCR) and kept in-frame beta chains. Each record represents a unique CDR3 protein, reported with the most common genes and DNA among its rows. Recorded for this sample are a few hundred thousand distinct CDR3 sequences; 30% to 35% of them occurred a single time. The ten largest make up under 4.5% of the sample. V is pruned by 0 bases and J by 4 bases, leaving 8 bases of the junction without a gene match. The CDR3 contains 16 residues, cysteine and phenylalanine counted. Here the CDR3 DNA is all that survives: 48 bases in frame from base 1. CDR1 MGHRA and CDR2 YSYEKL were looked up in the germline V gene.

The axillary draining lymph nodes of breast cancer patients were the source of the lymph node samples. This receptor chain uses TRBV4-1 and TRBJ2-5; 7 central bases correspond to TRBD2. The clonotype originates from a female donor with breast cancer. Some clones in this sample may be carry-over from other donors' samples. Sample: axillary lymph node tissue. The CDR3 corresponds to CASSQDPGRRGETQYF. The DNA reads TGCGCCAGCAGCCAAGATCCCGGGAGGCGGGGAGAGACCCAGTACTTC.